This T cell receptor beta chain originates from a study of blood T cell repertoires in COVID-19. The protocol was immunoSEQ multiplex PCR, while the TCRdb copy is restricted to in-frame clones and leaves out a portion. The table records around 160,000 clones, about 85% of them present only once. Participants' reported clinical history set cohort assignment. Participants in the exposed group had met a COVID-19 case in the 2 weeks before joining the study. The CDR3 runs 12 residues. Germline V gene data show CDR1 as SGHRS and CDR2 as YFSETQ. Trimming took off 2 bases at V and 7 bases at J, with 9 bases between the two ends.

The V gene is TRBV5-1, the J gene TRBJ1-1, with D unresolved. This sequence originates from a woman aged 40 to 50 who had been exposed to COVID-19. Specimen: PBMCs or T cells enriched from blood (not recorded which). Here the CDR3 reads CASSFEGGEAFF. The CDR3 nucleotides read TGCGCCAGCAGCTTCGAGGGTGGTGAAGCTTTCTTT.